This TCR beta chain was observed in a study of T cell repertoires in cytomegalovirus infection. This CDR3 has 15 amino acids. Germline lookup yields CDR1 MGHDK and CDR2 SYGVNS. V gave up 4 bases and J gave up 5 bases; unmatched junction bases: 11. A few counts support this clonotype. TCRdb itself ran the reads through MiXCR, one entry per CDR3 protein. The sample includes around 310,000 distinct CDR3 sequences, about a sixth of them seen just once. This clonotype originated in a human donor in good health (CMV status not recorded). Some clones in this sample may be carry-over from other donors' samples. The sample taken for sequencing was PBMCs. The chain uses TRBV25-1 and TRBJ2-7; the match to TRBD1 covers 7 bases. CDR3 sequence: CASSVGYRGTNEQYF. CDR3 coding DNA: TGTGCCAGCAGTGTGGGATACAGGGGAACGAACGAGCAGTACTTC.